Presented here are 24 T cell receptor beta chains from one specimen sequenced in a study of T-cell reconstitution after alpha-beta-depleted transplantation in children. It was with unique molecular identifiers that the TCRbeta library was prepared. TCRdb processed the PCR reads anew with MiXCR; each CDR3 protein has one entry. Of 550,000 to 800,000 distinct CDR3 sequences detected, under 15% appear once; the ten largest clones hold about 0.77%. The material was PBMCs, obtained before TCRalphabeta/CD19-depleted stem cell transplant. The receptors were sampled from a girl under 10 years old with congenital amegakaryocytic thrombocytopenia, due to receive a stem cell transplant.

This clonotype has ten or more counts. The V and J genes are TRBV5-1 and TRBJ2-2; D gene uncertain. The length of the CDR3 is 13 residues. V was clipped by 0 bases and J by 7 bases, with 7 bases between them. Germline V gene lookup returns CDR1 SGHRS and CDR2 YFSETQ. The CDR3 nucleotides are TGCGCCAGCAGCTTGGGTTCGCTCGGGGAGCTGTTTTTT. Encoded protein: CASSLGSLGELFF. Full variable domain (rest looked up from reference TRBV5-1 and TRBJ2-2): KAGVTQTPRYLIKTRGQQVTLSCSPISGHRSVSWYQQTPGQGLQFLFEYFSETQRNKGNFPGRFSGRQFSNSRSEMNVSTLELGDSALYLCASSLGSLGELFFGEGSRLTVL.

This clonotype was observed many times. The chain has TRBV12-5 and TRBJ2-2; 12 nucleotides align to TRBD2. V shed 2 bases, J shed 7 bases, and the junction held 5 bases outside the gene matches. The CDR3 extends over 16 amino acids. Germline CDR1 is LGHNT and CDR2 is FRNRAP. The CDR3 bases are TGTGCTAGTGGTTTGAGACTAGCGGGAGTTGGCGGGGAGCTGTTTTTT. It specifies CASGLRLAGVGGELFF.

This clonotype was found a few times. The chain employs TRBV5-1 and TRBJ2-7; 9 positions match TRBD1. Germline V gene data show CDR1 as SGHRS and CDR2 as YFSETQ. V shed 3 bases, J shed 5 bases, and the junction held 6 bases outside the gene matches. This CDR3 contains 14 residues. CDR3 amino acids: CASSSTGGTDEQYF. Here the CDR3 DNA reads TGCGCCAGCAGCTCGACAGGGGGAACAGACGAGCAGTACTTC. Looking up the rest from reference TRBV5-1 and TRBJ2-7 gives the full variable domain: KAGVTQTPRYLIKTRGQQVTLSCSPISGHRSVSWYQQTPGQGLQFLFEYFSETQRNKGNFPGRFSGRQFSNSRSEMNVSTLELGDSALYLCASSSTGGTDEQYFGPGTRLTVT.

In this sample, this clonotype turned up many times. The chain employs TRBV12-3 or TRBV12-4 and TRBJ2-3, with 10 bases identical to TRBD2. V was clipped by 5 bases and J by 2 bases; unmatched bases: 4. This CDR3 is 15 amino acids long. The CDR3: CASSGLAALTDTQYF. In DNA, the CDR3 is TGTGCCAGCAGTGGACTAGCGGCACTCACAGATACGCAGTATTTT.

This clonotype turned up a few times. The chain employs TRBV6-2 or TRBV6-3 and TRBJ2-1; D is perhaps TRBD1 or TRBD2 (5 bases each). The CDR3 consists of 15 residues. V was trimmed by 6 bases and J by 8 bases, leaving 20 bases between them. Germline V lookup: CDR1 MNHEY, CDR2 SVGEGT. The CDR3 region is CASSPSWGSVDEQFF. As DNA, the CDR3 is TGTGCCAGCAGCCCCTCGTGGGGGAGCGTCGATGAGCAGTTCTTC.

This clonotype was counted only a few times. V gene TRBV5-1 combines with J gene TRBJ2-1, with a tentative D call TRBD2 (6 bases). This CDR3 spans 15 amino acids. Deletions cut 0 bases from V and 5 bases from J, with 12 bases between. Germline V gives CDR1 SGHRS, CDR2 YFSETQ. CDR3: CASSLGSGFNNEQFF. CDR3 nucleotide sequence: TGCGCCAGCAGCTTGGGTAGCGGATTTAACAATGAGCAGTTCTTC.

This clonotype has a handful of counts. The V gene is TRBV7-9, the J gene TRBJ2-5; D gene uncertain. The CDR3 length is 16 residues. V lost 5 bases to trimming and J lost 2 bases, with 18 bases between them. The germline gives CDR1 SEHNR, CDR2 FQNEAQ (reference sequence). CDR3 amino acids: CASSPDEAKTQETQYF. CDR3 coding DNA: TGTGCCAGCAGCCCCGATGAGGCAAAAACACAAGAGACCCAGTACTTC.

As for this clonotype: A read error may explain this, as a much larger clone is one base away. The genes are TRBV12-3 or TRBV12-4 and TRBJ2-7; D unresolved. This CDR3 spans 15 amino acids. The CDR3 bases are TGTTCCAGCAGTAACTCAGACGGATTATCCTACGAGCAGTACTTC. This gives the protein CSSSNSDGLSYEQYF.

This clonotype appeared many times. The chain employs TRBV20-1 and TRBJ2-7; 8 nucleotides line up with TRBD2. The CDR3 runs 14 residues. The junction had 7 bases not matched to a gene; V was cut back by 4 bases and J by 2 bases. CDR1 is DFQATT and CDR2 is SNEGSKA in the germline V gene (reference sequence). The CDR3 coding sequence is TGCAGTGCTAAGGGTCTAGCGGGCACCTACGAGCAGTACTTC. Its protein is CSAKGLAGTYEQYF.

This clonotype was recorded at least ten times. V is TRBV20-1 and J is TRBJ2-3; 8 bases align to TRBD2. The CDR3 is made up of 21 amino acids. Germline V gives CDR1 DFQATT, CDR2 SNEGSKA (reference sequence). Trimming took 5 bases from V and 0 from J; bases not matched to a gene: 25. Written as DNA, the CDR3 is TGCAGTGCTCTTGGTCTAGCGGGTCGACCTTACCAGACAGTCAGCACAGATACGCAGTATTTT. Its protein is CSALGLAGRPYQTVSTDTQYF.

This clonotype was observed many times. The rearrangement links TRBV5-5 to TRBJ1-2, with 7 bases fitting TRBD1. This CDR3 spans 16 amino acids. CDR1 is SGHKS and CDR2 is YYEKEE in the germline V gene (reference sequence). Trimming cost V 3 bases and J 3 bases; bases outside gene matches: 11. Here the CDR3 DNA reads TGTGCCAGCAGCTCCCATTCCAGGGGGATTGACTATGGCTACACCTTC. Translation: CASSSHSRGIDYGYTF. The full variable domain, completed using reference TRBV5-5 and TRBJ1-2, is DAGVTQSPTHLIKTRGQQVTLRCSPISGHKSVSWYQQVLGQGPQFIFQYYEKEERGRGNFPDRFSARQFPNYSSELNVNALLLGDSALYLCASSSHSRGIDYGYTFGSGTRLTVV.

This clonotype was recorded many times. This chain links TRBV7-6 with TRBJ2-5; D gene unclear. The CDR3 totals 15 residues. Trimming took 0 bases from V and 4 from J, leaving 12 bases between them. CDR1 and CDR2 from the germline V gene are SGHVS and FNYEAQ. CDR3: CASSLAFLAGETQYF. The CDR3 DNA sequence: TGTGCCAGCAGCTTAGCTTTCTTAGCAGGAGAGACCCAGTACTTC.

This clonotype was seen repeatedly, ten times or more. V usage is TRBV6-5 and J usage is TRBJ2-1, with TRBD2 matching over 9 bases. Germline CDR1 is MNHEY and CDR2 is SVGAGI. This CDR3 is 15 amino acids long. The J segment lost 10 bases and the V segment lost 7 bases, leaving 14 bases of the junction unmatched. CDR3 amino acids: CASTPGLAFPNEQFF. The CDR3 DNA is TGTGCCAGCACTCCGGGACTAGCTTTCCCCAACGAGCAGTTCTTC.

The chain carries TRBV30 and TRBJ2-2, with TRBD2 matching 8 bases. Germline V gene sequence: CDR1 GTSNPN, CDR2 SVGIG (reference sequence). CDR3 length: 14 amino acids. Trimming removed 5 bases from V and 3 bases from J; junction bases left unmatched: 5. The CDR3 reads CAWSGLEDTGELFF. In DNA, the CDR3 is TGTGCCTGGTCGGGACTAGAGGACACCGGGGAGCTGTTTTTT.

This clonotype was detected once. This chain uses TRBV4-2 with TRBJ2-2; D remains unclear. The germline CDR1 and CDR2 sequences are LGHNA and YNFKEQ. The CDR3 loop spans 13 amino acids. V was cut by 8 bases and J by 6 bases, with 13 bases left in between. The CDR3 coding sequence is TGTGCCAGCGGCCGCGCGCTCCCCGGGGAGCTGTTTTTT. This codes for CASGRALPGELFF.

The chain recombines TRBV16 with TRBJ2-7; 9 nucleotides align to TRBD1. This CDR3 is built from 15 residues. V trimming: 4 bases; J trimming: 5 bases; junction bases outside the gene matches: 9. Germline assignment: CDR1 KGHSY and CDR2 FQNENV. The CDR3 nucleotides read TGTGCCAGCAGCCGATTTACCGGGACAGGGAACGAGCAGTACTTC. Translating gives CASSRFTGTGNEQYF. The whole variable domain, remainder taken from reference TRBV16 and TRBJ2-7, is GEEVAQTPKHLVRGEGQKAKLYCAPIKGHSYVFWYQQVLKNEFKFLISFQNENVFDETGMPKERFSAKCLPNSPCSLEIQATKLEDSAVYFCASSRFTGTGNEQYFGPGTRLTVT.

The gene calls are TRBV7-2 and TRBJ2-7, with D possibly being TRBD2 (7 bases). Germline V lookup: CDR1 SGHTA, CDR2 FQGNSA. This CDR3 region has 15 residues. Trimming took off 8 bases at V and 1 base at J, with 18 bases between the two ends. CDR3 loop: CASGMAGATSYEQYF. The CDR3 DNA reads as TGTGCCAGCGGAATGGCGGGGGCCACATCCTACGAGCAGTACTTC. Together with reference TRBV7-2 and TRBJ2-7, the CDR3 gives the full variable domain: GAGVSQSPSNKVTEKGKDVELRCDPISGHTALYWYRQSLGQGLEFLIYFQGNSAPDKSGLPSDRFSAERTGGSVSTLTIQRTQQEDSAVYLCASGMAGATSYEQYFGPGTRLTVT.

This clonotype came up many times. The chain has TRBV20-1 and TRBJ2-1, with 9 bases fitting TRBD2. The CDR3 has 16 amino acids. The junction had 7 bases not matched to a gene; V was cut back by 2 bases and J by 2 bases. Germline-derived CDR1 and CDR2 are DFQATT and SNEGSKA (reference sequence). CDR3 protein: CSARILAGEAYNEQFF. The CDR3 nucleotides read TGCAGTGCTAGAATATTAGCGGGAGAGGCCTACAATGAGCAGTTCTTC.

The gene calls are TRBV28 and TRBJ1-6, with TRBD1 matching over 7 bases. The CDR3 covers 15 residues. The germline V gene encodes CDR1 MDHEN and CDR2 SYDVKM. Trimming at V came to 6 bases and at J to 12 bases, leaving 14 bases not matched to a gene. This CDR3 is CASSSPGTELIPLHF. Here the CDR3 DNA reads TGTGCCAGCAGCTCTCCCGGGACAGAGCTAATACCCCTCCACTTT.

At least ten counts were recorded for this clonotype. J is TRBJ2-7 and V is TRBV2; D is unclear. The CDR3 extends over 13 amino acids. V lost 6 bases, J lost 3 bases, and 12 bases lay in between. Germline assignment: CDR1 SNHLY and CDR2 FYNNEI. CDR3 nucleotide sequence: TGTGCCAGCAGCGGTAGGCTTAACTACGAGCAGTACTTC. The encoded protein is CASSGRLNYEQYF.

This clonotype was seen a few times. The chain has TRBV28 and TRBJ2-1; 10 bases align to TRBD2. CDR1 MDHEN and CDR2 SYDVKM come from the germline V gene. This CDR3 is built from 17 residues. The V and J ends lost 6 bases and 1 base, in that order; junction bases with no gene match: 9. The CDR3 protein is CASRTSGTYLSYNEQFF. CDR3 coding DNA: TGTGCCAGCAGAACTAGCGGGACCTACCTTTCCTACAATGAGCAGTTCTTC. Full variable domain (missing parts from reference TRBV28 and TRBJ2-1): DVKVTQSSRYLVKRTGEKVFLECVQDMDHENMFWYRQDPGLGLRLIYFSYDVKMKEKGDIPEGYSVSREKKERFSLILESASTNQTSMYLCASRTSGTYLSYNEQFFGPGTRLTVL.

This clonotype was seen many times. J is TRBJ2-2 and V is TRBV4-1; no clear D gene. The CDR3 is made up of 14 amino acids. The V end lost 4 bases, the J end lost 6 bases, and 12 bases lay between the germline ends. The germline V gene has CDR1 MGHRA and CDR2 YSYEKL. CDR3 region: CASSPAPHAGELFF. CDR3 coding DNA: TGCGCCAGCAGCCCGGCTCCGCATGCCGGGGAGCTGTTTTTT.

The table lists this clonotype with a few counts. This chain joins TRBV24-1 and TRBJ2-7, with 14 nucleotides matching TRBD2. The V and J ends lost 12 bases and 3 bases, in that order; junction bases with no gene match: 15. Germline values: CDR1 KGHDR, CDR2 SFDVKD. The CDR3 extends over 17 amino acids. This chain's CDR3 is CAPPAGTSGSLIYEQYF. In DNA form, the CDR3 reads TGTGCCCCCCCGGCCGGGACTAGCGGGAGTTTGATCTACGAGCAGTACTTC.

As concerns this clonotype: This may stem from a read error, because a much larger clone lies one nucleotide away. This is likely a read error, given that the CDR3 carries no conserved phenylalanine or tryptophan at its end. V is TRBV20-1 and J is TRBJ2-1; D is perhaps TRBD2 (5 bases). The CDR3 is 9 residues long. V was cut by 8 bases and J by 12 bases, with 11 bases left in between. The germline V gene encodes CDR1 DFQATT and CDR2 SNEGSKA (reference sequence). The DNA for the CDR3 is TGCAGTCCCTTTGAGGGGCAGTTCCTC. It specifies CSPFEGQFL.